This passage covers 28 T cell receptor beta chains from one sample sequenced in a study of regulatory T cells in long-lasting Graves disease. Time point described: persistent/refractory GD, antithyroid drugs over 5 years with positive TRAb. There was RNA extracted from PBMCs, and the TCR library was made from it. HTBI primers from iRepertoire and Arm-PCR of CDR3 regions yielded the TCR beta libraries. MiXCR, run by TCRdb on the multiplex PCR reads, gives a single entry per CDR3 protein. Of a few hundred thousand distinct CDR3 sequences in the sample, about a quarter were seen once. Material: peripheral blood mononuclear cells (PBMCs), obtained when the disease was refractory, from a patient treated with antithyroid drugs. These TCRs come from a female donor with Graves disease.

This clonotype was seen at least ten times. The rearrangement joins TRBV24-1 to TRBJ2-5; D ambiguous. CDR1 and CDR2 from the germline V gene are KGHDR and SFDVKD. The ends were cut back, 3 bases at V and 2 bases at J, with 12 bases in the middle. The CDR3 sequence is 15 residues long. The CDR3 sequence is CATSDNRRQQETQYF. CDR3 in DNA: TGTGCCACCAGTGATAACAGACGCCAGCAAGAGACCCAGTACTTC.

This rearrangement joins TRBV3-1 to TRBJ2-7, with D uncertain. Per germline, CDR1 LGHDT and CDR2 YNNKEL (reference sequence). The CDR3 loop spans 17 amino acids. The ends were cut back, 4 bases at V and 3 bases at J, with 22 bases in the middle. This CDR3 reads CASSPTFGRPTLYEQYF. The CDR3 coding sequence is TGTGCCAGCAGCCCAACTTTTGGCCGACCCACGCTCTACGAGCAGTACTTC.

Of note for this clonotype: It is likely a read error: a sequence one base away is far more abundant. The chain recombines TRBV27 with TRBJ2-7, with a tentative D call TRBD2 (6 bases). Germline lookup yields CDR1 MNHEY and CDR2 SMNVEV (reference sequence). The CDR3 runs to 18 residues. Trimming pared 3 bases from V and 7 bases from J, leaving 28 bases between. The DNA for the CDR3 is TGTGCCAGCAGTTTTGTAGCGGACCAAACGCCAACCTACAATGAGCAGTACTTC. This translates into CASSFVADQTPTYNEQYF.

This clonotype occurred many times. The V and J genes are TRBV3-1 and TRBJ2-7; 8 nucleotides align to TRBD2. Germline V gene lookup returns CDR1 LGHDT and CDR2 YNNKEL (reference sequence). The CDR3 loop spans 14 amino acids. J was trimmed by 6 bases and V by 1 base; bases with no gene match: 5. The CDR3 sequence: CASSQVGRAGEQYF. DNA for the CDR3: TGTGCCAGCAGCCAAGTCGGGAGGGCTGGCGAGCAGTACTTC.

This clonotype was seen many times. The chain carries TRBV2 and TRBJ1-1; D call uncertain. Germline CDR1 SNHLY, CDR2 FYNNEI. Trimming took off 2 bases at V and 4 bases at J, with 8 bases between the two ends. This CDR3 comprises 13 residues. This CDR3 is CASSERVGTEAFF. The CDR3 region has the DNA TGTGCCAGCAGTGAAAGGGTGGGCACTGAAGCTTTCTTT.

This clonotype occurred a few times. Germline and junction disagree at one end, which may indicate a read error. This chain connects TRBV5-4 to TRBJ2-5; 9 nucleotides align to TRBD1. Per germline, CDR1 SGHNT and CDR2 YYREEE (reference sequence). The CDR3 consists of 13 residues. This CDR3 reads CAGSRTGVETQYF. CDR3 sequence (DNA): TGTGCCGGCAGCCGGACAGGGGTAGAGACCCAGTACTTC.

V is TRBV10-3 and J is TRBJ2-5; 10 positions match TRBD2. There are 16 residues in the CDR3. Trimming removed 3 bases from V and 5 bases from J; junction bases left unmatched: 9. Germline assignment: CDR1 ENHRY and CDR2 SYGVKD. CDR3 DNA sequence: TGTGCCATCAGTGACCTTAGCGGGAGGATTGTGGAGACCCAGTACTTC. It encodes CAISDLSGRIVETQYF.

In this sample, this clonotype turned up a few times. The V call is TRBV20-1, the J call TRBJ2-7; 9 bases align to TRBD2. Germline assignment: CDR1 DFQATT and CDR2 SNEGSKA (reference sequence). This CDR3 region has 13 residues. V shed 6 bases, J shed 4 bases, and the junction held 7 bases outside the gene matches. For the CDR3, the DNA is TGCAGTGCCCCTCCGAGCGGGAGGTACGAGCAGTACTTC. This sequence encodes CSAPPSGRYEQYF.

The chain employs TRBV7-2 and TRBJ1-1, with D maybe TRBD1 (5 bases). V lost 4 bases, J lost 6 bases, and 12 bases lay in between. Germline CDR1 and CDR2: SGHTA and FQGNSA. This CDR3 spans 13 amino acids. DNA for the CDR3: TGTGCCAGCAGCTACCTGGGGGAGTCTGAAGCTTTCTTT. Translated, it gives CASSYLGESEAFF.

This clonotype has more than one count but fewer than ten. This chain connects TRBV30 to TRBJ1-2; D perhaps matches TRBD1 (6 bases). The V and J ends lost 2 bases and 4 bases respectively, with 17 bases between them. CDR1 is GTSNPN, CDR2 SVGIG, per germline (reference sequence). This CDR3 is built from 15 residues. Written as DNA, the CDR3 is TGTGCCTGGAGTATAACTACAGGGTTAGTCTATGGCTACACCTTC. Translated: CAWSITTGLVYGYTF.

This rearrangement joins TRBV6-2 or TRBV6-3 to TRBJ2-2; D perhaps matches TRBD2 (6 bases). Trimming stripped 8 bases from V and 4 bases from J, with 11 bases between. Per germline, CDR1 MNHEY and CDR2 SVGEGT. The CDR3 is 13 residues long. CDR3 sequence reads: CASPDYLTGELFF. The CDR3 DNA reads as TGTGCCAGCCCGGACTATCTCACCGGGGAGCTGTTTTTT.

This sequence joins TRBV30 and TRBJ2-7; D is undetermined. V gave up 4 bases and J gave up 7 bases, with 11 bases separating them. This CDR3 has 11 amino acids. Germline CDR1 is GTSNPN and CDR2 is SVGIG (reference sequence). CDR3 nucleotide sequence: TGTGCCTGGAACGTCGTAGGTGAGCAGTACTTC. Its translation: CAWNVVGEQYF. The full variable domain, its missing parts supplied by reference TRBV30 and TRBJ2-7, is SQTIHQWPATLVQPVGSPLSLECTVEGTSNPNLYWYRQAAGRGLQLLFYSVGIGQISSEVPQNLSASRPQDRQFILSSKKLLLSDSGFYLCAWNVVGEQYFGPGTRLTVT.

This clonotype was picked up a small number of times. V gene TRBV10-3 combines with J gene TRBJ2-5, with TRBD2 matching over 7 bases. V lost 6 bases and J lost 5; bases outside the gene matches: 3. Germline V gives CDR1 ENHRY, CDR2 SYGVKD. The CDR3 is 12 amino acids. CDR3 residues: CAISQGGETQYF. In nucleotides, the CDR3 is TGTGCCATCAGCCAGGGAGGGGAGACCCAGTACTTC.

This clonotype was observed a handful of times. For the CDR3, the DNA is TGTGCCAGCAGCCCGGATGGCCCGAGCTCCTACGAGCAGTACTTC. Its translation: CASSPDGPSSYEQYF. The rearrangement joins TRBV12-3 or TRBV12-4 to TRBJ2-7; D not resolved. The CDR3 has 15 amino acids. V was trimmed by 6 bases and J by 0 bases, leaving 15 bases between them.

The chain links TRBV6-1 to TRBJ2-2; D unresolved. V lost 1 base, J lost 6 bases, and 9 bases lay in between. CDR1 is MNHNS and CDR2 is SASEGT in the germline V gene. This CDR3 region has 14 residues. As DNA, the CDR3 is TGTGCCAGCAGTGAAGGGTTCGGGTCCGGGGAGCTGTTTTTT. As protein: CASSEGFGSGELFF.

This clonotype was counted only a few times. The chain recombines TRBV7-2 with TRBJ2-2; 7 nucleotides align to TRBD2. This CDR3 comprises 15 residues. J gave up 0 bases and V 3 bases, and 1 base lay outside the gene matches. The V gene's germline CDR1 is SGHTA and CDR2 FQGNSA. The CDR3 sequence: CASSLTSTNTGELFF. Here the CDR3 DNA reads TGTGCCAGCAGCTTGACTAGCACGAACACCGGGGAGCTGTTTTTT.

With regard to this clonotype: This may come from a read error, since a much larger clone is one base off. V is TRBV7-2 and J is TRBJ2-5; the match to TRBD2 covers 9 bases. This CDR3 is 17 amino acids long. Germline assignment: CDR1 SGHTA and CDR2 FQGNSA. The junction had 14 bases not matched to a gene; V was cut back by 4 bases and J by 5 bases. CDR3 loop: CASSYSETSGSGETQYF. Written as DNA, the CDR3 is TGTGCCAGCAGCTATTCCGAGACTAGCGGCTCAGGGGAGACCCAGTACTTC.

This rearrangement joins TRBV12-3 or TRBV12-4 to TRBJ2-2, with D possibly being TRBD2 (5 bases). The CDR3 contains 16 residues. The V and J ends lost 7 bases and 2 bases respectively, with 17 bases between them. The CDR3 reads CASNPGIIKNTGELFF. Written as DNA, the CDR3 is TGTGCCAGCAACCCCGGGATTATCAAAAACACCGGGGAGCTGTTTTTT.

This clonotype was counted ten times or more. J is TRBJ1-2 and V is TRBV20-1; the D is unclear. CDR1 and CDR2 from the germline V gene are DFQATT and SNEGSKA (reference sequence). The length of the CDR3 is 12 residues. The V and J ends lost 3 bases and 8 bases respectively, with 13 bases between them. The CDR3 region has the DNA TGCAGTGCTAGGATCTACGGGCGCGGCTACACCTTC. This sequence encodes CSARIYGRGYTF.

There are a few counts of this clonotype. The chain is built from TRBV4-1 and TRBJ1-1; 7 bases match TRBD1. Germline V CDR1 and CDR2: MGHRA, YSYEKL. The length of the CDR3 is 14 residues. J gave up 2 bases and V 4 bases, and 4 bases lay outside the gene matches. The CDR3 loop is CASSLTGDNTEAFF. The CDR3 DNA is TGCGCCAGCAGCCTAACAGGGGATAACACTGAAGCTTTCTTT.

This chain connects TRBV20-1 to TRBJ2-1; 9 bases agree with TRBD2. Trimming cost V 6 bases and J 6 bases; bases outside gene matches: 9. The CDR3 contains 14 residues. CDR1 DFQATT and CDR2 SNEGSKA come from the germline V gene (reference sequence). The CDR3 loop reads CSALTSGRANEQFF. DNA for the CDR3: TGCAGTGCCCTGACTAGCGGTCGAGCCAATGAGCAGTTCTTC.

The sample holds many counts of this clonotype. This rearrangement joins TRBV12-3 or TRBV12-4 to TRBJ2-7; 7 bases are shared with TRBD1. The ends lost 5 bases at V and 4 bases at J; junction bases unmatched: 14. The CDR3 is 16 amino acids. The DNA of the CDR3 is TGTGCCAGCAGTGAGAATAGGGGACAGACCCAATACGAGCAGTACTTC. Protein sequence: CASSENRGQTQYEQYF.

This clonotype was recorded at least ten times. This chain joins TRBV12-3 or TRBV12-4 and TRBJ1-2; 7 nucleotides line up with TRBD1. V gave up 7 bases and J gave up 4 bases; unmatched junction bases: 6. The CDR3 runs 13 residues. The CDR3 nucleotides are TGTGCCAGCAACCAACAGGGGCCCTATGGCTACACCTTC. Translation gives CASNQQGPYGYTF.

The rearrangement links TRBV7-9 to TRBJ2-1, with 11 bases fitting TRBD2. The V gene's germline CDR1 is SEHNR and CDR2 FQNEAQ (reference sequence). Losses at the gene ends were 4 bases for V and 8 bases for J; bases not matched to a gene: 7. The CDR3 is made up of 15 amino acids. CDR3 DNA: TGTGCCAGCAGCTCTACTAGCGGGAGTTCGGATGAGCAGTTCTTC. Protein sequence: CASSSTSGSSDEQFF.

The rearrangement links TRBV5-8 to TRBJ2-2; 15 nucleotides agree with TRBD2. The CDR3 loop spans 18 amino acids. CDR1 and CDR2 (germline): SGHTS, YDEGEE. J was trimmed by 5 bases and V by 0 bases; bases with no gene match: 5. The CDR3 bases are TGTGCCAGCAGCTTGGATGGGACTAGCGGGAGGAGTACCGGGGAGCTGTTTTTT. It encodes CASSLDGTSGRSTGELFF. The complete variable domain, with remaining parts taken from reference TRBV5-8 and TRBJ2-2, reads EAGVTQSPTHLIKTRGQQATLRCSPISGHTSVYWYQQALGLGLQFLLWYDEGEERNRGNFPPRFSGRQFPNYSSELNVNALELEDSALYLCASSLDGTSGRSTGELFFGEGSRLTVL.

The V gene is TRBV20-1, the J gene TRBJ2-7, with 7 nucleotides matching TRBD2. CDR1 and CDR2 (germline): DFQATT, SNEGSKA (reference sequence). With V trimmed by 7 bases and J by 3 bases, 12 bases remained unmatched. The CDR3 covers 14 residues. CDR3 amino acids: CSGGGSQTGYEQYF. CDR3 coding DNA: TGCAGTGGGGGGGGTAGTCAGACGGGCTACGAGCAGTACTTC.

The chain has TRBV5-1 and TRBJ2-5; D may be TRBD1 (6 bases). Trimming removed 0 bases from V and 4 bases from J, with 10 bases in between. From germline, CDR1 is SGHRS and CDR2 YFSETQ. CDR3 length: 14 residues. CDR3 sequence (DNA): TGCGCCAGCAGCTTGGGGGCCAGGGGAGAGACCCAGTACTTC. Residues: CASSLGARGETQYF.

This clonotype was observed a handful of times. V gene TRBV29-1 combines with J gene TRBJ2-5; D unresolved. The CDR3 sequence is 13 residues long. The germline V gene encodes CDR1 SQVTM and CDR2 ANQGSEA. V was pared by 3 bases and J by 7 bases, with 15 bases between. The CDR3 bases are TGCAGCGTTGATACGAACACGATGCGGACCCAGTACTTC. It specifies CSVDTNTMRTQYF.